This T cell receptor (beta chain) derives from a study of human T cells and chemical hapten exposure. The sample holds a few counts of this clonotype. V gave up 7 bases and J gave up 4 bases; unmatched junction bases: 4. The V gene's germline CDR1 is DFQATT and CDR2 SNEGSKA (reference sequence). The CDR3 length is 13 residues. The time point was: patch test 2, 6 weeks after DPC sensitization. Sample treatment: therapeutic diphenylcyclopropenone sensitization with weekly scalp DPC. TCRdb reprocessed the RACE reads with MiXCR, giving one entry per CDR3 protein. The sample lists about 54,000 distinct CDR3 sequences, about 10% occurring once.

The sample in question was whole blood, obtained in connection with sensitization to the hapten diphenylcyclopropenone (DPC). The chain couples TRBV20-1 to TRBJ2-5; 12 nucleotides align to TRBD2. The sequence came from a woman aged 45-60 years with alopecia areata. Some clones in this sample may be carry-over from other donors' samples. The CDR3 DNA follows: TGCAGTGTCACGACTAGCGGGAGAGAGACCCAGTACTTC. Its protein is CSVTTSGRETQYF.